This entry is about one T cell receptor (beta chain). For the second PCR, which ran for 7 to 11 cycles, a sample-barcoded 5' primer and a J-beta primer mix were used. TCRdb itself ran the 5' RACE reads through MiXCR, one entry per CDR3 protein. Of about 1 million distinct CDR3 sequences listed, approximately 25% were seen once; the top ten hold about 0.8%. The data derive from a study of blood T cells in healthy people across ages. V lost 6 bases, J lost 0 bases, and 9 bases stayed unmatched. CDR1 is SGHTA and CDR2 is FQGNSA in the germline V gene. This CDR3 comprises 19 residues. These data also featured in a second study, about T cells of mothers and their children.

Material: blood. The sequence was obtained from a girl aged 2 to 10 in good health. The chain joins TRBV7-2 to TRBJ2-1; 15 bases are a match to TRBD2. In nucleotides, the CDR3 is TGTGCCAGCAGTTTTTCTGGGACTAGCGGGAGGAGCTCCTACAATGAGCAGTTCTTC. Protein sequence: CASSFSGTSGRSSYNEQFF.